These 4 T cell receptor beta chains were sequenced from one sample in a study of identical twins. TCRdb reanalysed the 5' RACE reads using MiXCR and keeps one entry per CDR3 protein. The sample includes about 240,000 distinct CDR3 sequences, roughly a tenth of them seen just once. The sample taken for sequencing was memory T cells sorted from blood. The origin of the receptors is a man aged 45-60 years in good health.

The chain couples TRBV12-3 or TRBV12-4 to TRBJ1-5; perhaps TRBD1 as D (5 bases). V lost 5 bases and J 7 bases, leaving 18 bases between the germline ends. The CDR3 covers 15 residues. The CDR3 DNA reads as TGTGCCAGCAGTCCCCGGGACCCGGTCTTACAGCCCCAGCATTTT. It specifies CASSPRDPVLQPQHF.

This clonotype was detected many times. The CDR3 DNA is TGTGCCAGCAGCTTAGACGCTCGAGGGAATGAGCAGTTCTTC. Its translation is CASSLDARGNEQFF. The V call is TRBV7-2, the J call TRBJ2-1, with a weak D call TRBD2 (5 bases). V was cut by 1 base and J by 7 bases, with 11 bases left in between. Germline V lookup: CDR1 SGHTA, CDR2 FQGNSA. The CDR3 contains 14 residues.

The chain employs TRBV3-1 and TRBJ1-1, with D perhaps TRBD1 (5 bases). CDR3 size: 14 residues. The germline gives CDR1 LGHDT, CDR2 YNNKEL (reference sequence). Trimming shortened V by 7 bases and J by 1 base, and 13 bases separated the two germline ends. CDR3 in DNA: TGTGCCAGCAACACGATGCAGGGGAACACTGAAGCTTTCTTT. Translating gives CASNTMQGNTEAFF.

This clonotype was observed many times. V and J are TRBV29-1 and TRBJ1-2; D gene unclear. From germline, CDR1 is SQVTM and CDR2 ANQGSEA. The CDR3 covers 13 residues. Deletions cut 6 bases from V and 4 bases from J, with 15 bases between. The CDR3 DNA reads as TGCAGCGTCGCACCTCTCACGGGCTATGGCTACACCTTC. Residues: CSVAPLTGYGYTF.